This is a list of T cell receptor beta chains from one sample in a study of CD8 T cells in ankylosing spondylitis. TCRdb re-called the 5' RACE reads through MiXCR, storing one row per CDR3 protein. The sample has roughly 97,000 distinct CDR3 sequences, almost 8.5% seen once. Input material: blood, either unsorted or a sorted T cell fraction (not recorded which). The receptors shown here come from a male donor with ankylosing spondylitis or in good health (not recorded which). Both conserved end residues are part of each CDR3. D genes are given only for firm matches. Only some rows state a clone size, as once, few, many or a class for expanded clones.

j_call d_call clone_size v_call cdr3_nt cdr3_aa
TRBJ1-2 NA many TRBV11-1 TGTGCCAGCAGCTTGGGGCAGCCTGACCTGCGACCAAACTATGGCTACACCTTC CASSLGQPDLRPNYGYTF
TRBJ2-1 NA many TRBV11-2 TGTGCCAGCAGCTTAGATTGGTCCGGCGGACGGGTTGAGCAGTTCTTC CASSLDWSGGRVEQFF
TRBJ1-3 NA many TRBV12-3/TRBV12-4 TGTGCCAGCAGTTTAACCCTTGGAAACACCATATATTTT CASSLTLGNTIYF
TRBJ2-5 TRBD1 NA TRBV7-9 TGTGCCAGCAGCTTCGAAGGACAGGGAGGTTGGGAGACCCAGTACTTC CASSFEGQGGWETQYF
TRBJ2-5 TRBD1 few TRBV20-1 TGCAGTGCGAGACAGGGCTGGAGGCAAGAGACCCAGTACTTC CSARQGWRQETQYF
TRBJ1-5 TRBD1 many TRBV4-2 TGTGCCAGCAGCCAGGGACAGGTGGGAAACAATCAGCCCCAGCATTTT CASSQGQVGNNQPQHF
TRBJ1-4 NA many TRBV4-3 TGCGCCAGCAGCCAAGATCAGACATCTTTAGAAAAACTGTTTTTT CASSQDQTSLEKLFF
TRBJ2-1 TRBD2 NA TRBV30 TGTGCCTGGCGGGGGACTAGCGGATACAATGAGCAGTTCTTC CAWRGTSGYNEQFF
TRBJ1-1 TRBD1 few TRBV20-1 TGCAGTGCTCGGACAGGGGAGCCCACTGAAGCTTTCTTT CSARTGEPTEAFF
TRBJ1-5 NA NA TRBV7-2 TGTGCCAGCAGCTTAGTATGGGGGAACGATCAGCCCCAGCATTTT CASSLVWGNDQPQHF
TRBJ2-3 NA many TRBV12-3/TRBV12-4 TGTGCCAGCAGCCCCTTGGGGGCGGGGGCGGGGGATACGCAGTATTTT CASSPLGAGAGDTQYF
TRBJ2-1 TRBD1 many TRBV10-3 TGTGCCATCAGTGATTTGACAGGGATTGAGCAGTTCTTC CAISDLTGIEQFF
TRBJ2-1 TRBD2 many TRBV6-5 TGTGCCAGCAGTTATCCAGCGGGAGGGCCCTACAATGAGCAGTTCTTC CASSYPAGGPYNEQFF
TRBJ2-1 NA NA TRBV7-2 TGTGCCAGCAGCTCACAGACTAGCTCCTACAATGAGCAGTTCTTC CASSSQTSSYNEQFF
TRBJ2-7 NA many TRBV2 TGTGCCAGCACAAGCGACGCCTACGAGCAGTACTTC CASTSDAYEQYF
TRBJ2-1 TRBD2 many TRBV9 TGTGCCAGCAGCAGACCTAGCGGGGAGTCCTACAATGAGCAGTTCTTC CASSRPSGESYNEQFF
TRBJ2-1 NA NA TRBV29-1 TGCAGCGTTTCTTGGGCCAACTACAATGAGCAGTTCTTC CSVSWANYNEQFF